The clone carrying this TCR beta chain was recorded at least ten times. The authors ran a second PCR of 7 to 11 cycles using a sample-barcoded 5' primer and a J-beta primer mix. Via MiXCR, TCRdb re-called the 5' RACE reads, giving one row per CDR3 protein. The sample contains hundreds of thousands of distinct CDR3 sequences, about 30% of which appear only once. This sample is drawn from a study of blood T cells in healthy people across ages. Germline V gene data show CDR1 as GTSNPN and CDR2 as SVGIG (reference sequence). The J segment lost 4 bases and the V segment lost 2 bases, leaving 1 base of the junction unmatched. This CDR3 contains 13 residues. The study recruited healthy Caucasian donors from Russia who were aged about 6 to 100.

The genes are TRBV30 and TRBJ2-5, with TRBD1 identical over 10 bases. The clonotype was recovered from a woman over 75 in good health. The source material was blood. The CDR3 coding sequence is TGTGCCTGGAGTCGGACAGGGGGAGAGACCCAGTACTTC. Translation: CAWSRTGGETQYF. Full variable domain (rest looked up from reference TRBV30 and TRBJ2-5): SQTIHQWPATLVQPVGSPLSLECTVEGTSNPNLYWYRQAAGRGLQLLFYSVGIGQISSEVPQNLSASRPQDRQFILSSKKLLLSDSGFYLCAWSRTGGETQYFGPGTRLLVL.